The 2 T cell receptor beta chains below come from one sample, sequenced in a study of CD8 T cells in Susac syndrome. Reverse transcription of about 0.5 to 1 ug RNA used random hexamers. Each CDR3 protein gets one entry after TCRdb re-called the immunoSEQ multiplex PCR reads with MiXCR. The sample gives around 190,000 distinct CDR3 sequences, roughly 95% of which show up once; around 0.16% is in the top ten. The specimen sequenced was CD8+ T cells from PBMCs. Receptors were obtained from a human donor with multiple sclerosis.

This chain uses TRBV20-1 with TRBJ1-2; D call uncertain. Germline CDR1 is DFQATT and CDR2 is SNEGSKA (reference sequence). This CDR3 comprises 13 residues. Trimming left V 0 bases short and J 2 bases short, with 7 bases between. Here the CDR3 reads CSARDQTNYGYTF. The DNA of the CDR3 is TGCAGTGCTAGAGATCAAACGAACTATGGCTACACCTTC.

This clonotype was counted between two and nine times. J is TRBJ2-3 and V is TRBV7-9; D unclear. V was cut by 5 bases and J by 0 bases, with 12 bases left in between. There are 15 residues in the CDR3. Per the germline V gene, CDR1 is SEHNR and CDR2 is FQNEAQ (reference sequence). CDR3 sequence (DNA): TGTGCCAGCAGCCCCCCTGGATCTAGCACAGATACGCAGTATTTT. Residues: CASSPPGSSTDTQYF.